The 21 T cell receptor beta chains below come from one sample, sequenced in a study of technical replicates of blood from a few donors. TCRdb keeps only in-frame clones here, not all; method: immunoSEQ multiplex PCR. The profile shows under 85,000 clones, 95% to 98% of them singletons. The sequenced sample consisted of T cells isolated from PBMCs. Receptors were obtained from a human donor in good health.

The chain links TRBV25-1 to TRBJ2-2; the match to TRBD2 covers 7 bases. Germline V lookup: CDR1 MGHDK, CDR2 SYGVNS. CDR3 length: 12 residues. V shed 11 bases and J 3 bases; nucleotides not matched to a gene: 3. CDR3 region: CAHGGDTGELFF. DNA of the CDR3: TGTGCCCATGGGGGGGACACCGGGGAGCTGTTTTTT.

The V call is TRBV4-1, the J call TRBJ2-5; D not certain. This CDR3 has 14 amino acids. Trimming cost V 1 base and J 5 bases, with 11 bases left between them. Germline V CDR1 and CDR2: MGHRA, YSYEKL. This CDR3 is CASSQVLGLETQYF. The CDR3 nucleotides are TGCGCCAGCAGCCAAGTCCTCGGGTTGGAGACCCAGTACTTC.

J is TRBJ2-7 and V is TRBV30; 8 positions agree with TRBD1. Unmatched junction bases numbered 7, after V lost 3 bases and J lost 6 bases. In germline, CDR1 is GTSNPN, CDR2 SVGIG (reference sequence). CDR3 length: 13 amino acids. The CDR3 region is CAWRWSGTGEQYF. The CDR3 bases are TGTGCCTGGAGGTGGTCAGGGACAGGCGAGCAGTACTTC.

Only one count was recorded for this clone. The rearrangement joins TRBV19 to TRBJ1-2, with D perhaps matching TRBD1 (5 bases). The CDR3 is made up of 14 amino acids. Trimming stripped 3 bases from V and 6 bases from J, with 14 bases between. The germline CDR1 and CDR2 sequences are LNHDA and SQIVND (reference sequence). The CDR3 DNA reads TGTGCCAGTAGTATCGCCAGGGAATCACATGGCTACACCTTC. Its translation is CASSIARESHGYTF.

The chain uses TRBV30 and TRBJ1-2; tentatively, D is TRBD1 (6 bases). The CDR3 contains 12 residues. Trimming took 4 bases from V and 4 from J, leaving 10 bases between them. Germline V gives CDR1 GTSNPN, CDR2 SVGIG (reference sequence). CDR3 in DNA: TGTGCCTGGAACTCGGACAGCTATGGCTACACCTTC. Its protein is CAWNSDSYGYTF.

V usage is TRBV5-1 and J usage is TRBJ2-7, with 9 bases matching TRBD1. The CDR3 covers 13 residues. Trimming cost V 7 bases and J 3 bases; bases outside gene matches: 5. Per germline, CDR1 SGHRS and CDR2 YFSETQ. In nucleotides, the CDR3 is TGCGCCAGCGCCCGGGACAGGGTCTACGAGCAGTACTTC. As protein: CASARDRVYEQYF.

This clone was counted once. V is TRBV6-1 and J is TRBJ2-5; 7 bases are a match to TRBD2. Looked up from germline, CDR1 is MNHNS and CDR2 is SASEGT. The CDR3 totals 14 residues. V shed 2 bases, J shed 5 bases, and the junction held 5 bases outside the gene matches. The CDR3 loop reads CASSENLGGETQYF. CDR3 sequence (DNA): TGTGCCAGCAGTGAAAACTTGGGGGGGGAGACCCAGTACTTC.

The chain employs TRBV7-9 and TRBJ1-1; 7 bases align to TRBD1. V trimming: 5 bases; J trimming: 1 base; junction bases outside the gene matches: 4. The CDR3 covers 14 residues. The germline V gene has CDR1 SEHNR and CDR2 FQNEAQ (reference sequence). The CDR3 reads CASSAGTANTEAFF. The CDR3 DNA reads as TGTGCCAGCAGCGCCGGGACAGCGAACACTGAAGCTTTCTTT. The full variable domain, rest sourced from reference TRBV7-9 and TRBJ1-1, is DTGVSQNPRHKITKRGQNVTFRCDPISEHNRLYWYRQTLGQGPEFLTYFQNEAQLEKSRLLSDRFSAERPKGSFSTLEIQRTEQGDSAMYLCASSAGTANTEAFFGQGTRLTVV.

The chain combines TRBV5-1 with TRBJ2-1, with D maybe TRBD1 (6 bases). The CDR3 covers 15 residues. Per germline, CDR1 SGHRS and CDR2 YFSETQ. Between the trimmed V and J ends, which lost 0 bases and 5 bases, there was a span of 12 bases. Here the CDR3 DNA reads TGCGCCAGCAGCTTGGTTCTAGAGGGGGACAATGAGCAGTTCTTC. Translation gives CASSLVLEGDNEQFF.

This clone was seen only a few times. The chain uses TRBV19 and TRBJ1-4; 7 nucleotides align to TRBD1. Germline values: CDR1 LNHDA, CDR2 SQIVND (reference sequence). The ends lost 1 base at V and 1 base at J; junction bases unmatched: 0. CDR3 size: 15 residues. CDR3 amino acids: CASSIGDRTNEKLFF. The CDR3 coding sequence is TGTGCCAGTAGTATAGGGGACAGAACTAATGAAAAACTGTTTTTT.

The J gene is TRBJ1-2, the V gene TRBV9; 7 nucleotides align to TRBD1. The trim removed 5 bases at V and 4 bases at J, leaving 2 bases unmatched. From germline, CDR1 is SGDLS and CDR2 YYNGEE. This CDR3 has 12 residues. CDR3 region: CASRGDSYGYTF. In DNA, the CDR3 is TGTGCCAGCAGAGGGGACAGCTATGGCTACACCTTC.

This chain connects TRBV19 to TRBJ1-1, with TRBD1 matching 9 bases. This CDR3 is 15 amino acids long. V was pared by 5 bases and J by 6 bases, with 10 bases of the junction left unmatched. The germline CDR1 and CDR2 sequences are LNHDA and SQIVND (reference sequence). The CDR3 reads CASSQIGQGPPEAFF. Here the CDR3 DNA reads TGTGCCAGTAGTCAGATAGGACAGGGGCCCCCTGAAGCTTTCTTT.

For the CDR3, the DNA is TGTGCCATCTCCGAATGGGACAAGTCCTACGAGCAGTACTTC. This gives the protein CAISEWDKSYEQYF. V usage is TRBV10-3 and J usage is TRBJ2-7; TRBD1 might be the D (6 bases). Germline CDR1 and CDR2: ENHRY and SYGVKD. This CDR3 region has 14 residues. Trimming cost V 8 bases and J 1 base, with 15 bases left between them.

This sequence joins TRBV7-9 and TRBJ1-3; D remains ambiguous. Germline CDR1 is SEHNR and CDR2 is FQNEAQ (reference sequence). CDR3 length equals 15 residues. Trimming cost V 4 bases and J 2 bases, with 12 bases left between them. Here the CDR3 reads CASSSFGETGNTIYF. In DNA form, the CDR3 reads TGTGCCAGCAGCTCTTTCGGGGAAACTGGAAACACCATATATTTT. Variable domain in full (rest from reference TRBV7-9 and TRBJ1-3): DTGVSQNPRHKITKRGQNVTFRCDPISEHNRLYWYRQTLGQGPEFLTYFQNEAQLEKSRLLSDRFSAERPKGSFSTLEIQRTEQGDSAMYLCASSSFGETGNTIYFGEGSWLTVV.

This clone was seen only once. This chain links TRBV2 with TRBJ1-4; D remains ambiguous. The CDR3 extends over 15 amino acids. The germline V gene encodes CDR1 SNHLY and CDR2 FYNNEI. V was clipped by 0 bases and J by 12 bases, with 17 bases between them. In DNA form, the CDR3 reads TGTGCCAGCAGTGAAGCGGTAGGAGCCTTACGGGAACTGTTTTTT. This codes for CASSEAVGALRELFF.

The chain is built from TRBV19 and TRBJ2-2; TRBD1 is a possible D gene (6 bases). Germline-derived CDR1 and CDR2 are LNHDA and SQIVND (reference sequence). The CDR3 is made up of 16 amino acids. V lost 6 bases and J lost 2, with 16 bases in between. The CDR3 here is CASRAPGTINTGELFF. Written as DNA, the CDR3 is TGTGCCAGTAGAGCCCCCGGGACAATTAACACCGGGGAGCTGTTTTTT.

The chain carries TRBV18 and TRBJ2-5, with a tentative D call TRBD2 (6 bases). Per the germline V gene, CDR1 is KGHSH and CDR2 is LQKENI. CDR3 length: 15 residues. Trimming removed 0 bases at V and 6 bases at J, with 14 bases between. The CDR3 DNA is TGTGCCAGCTCACCACCTGAACGGGCGGGGAAGACCCAGTACTTC. Encoded protein: CASSPPERAGKTQYF.

The chain carries TRBV7-3 and TRBJ1-1; the D is unclear. The V and J ends lost 5 bases and 0 bases respectively, with 7 bases between them. Germline CDR1 reads SGHTA; CDR2 reads FQGTGA. This CDR3 spans 13 amino acids. CDR3 amino acids: CASSDTVNTEAFF. CDR3 DNA: TGTGCCAGCAGCGACACAGTGAACACTGAAGCTTTCTTT.

V and J are TRBV30 and TRBJ1-5; 7 nucleotides match TRBD1. The CDR3 runs 14 residues. Losses at the gene ends were 4 bases for V and 6 bases for J; bases not matched to a gene: 9. The germline V gene encodes CDR1 GTSNPN and CDR2 SVGIG (reference sequence). In DNA, the CDR3 is TGTGCCTGGACGACAGGGCTTGTCAGTCAGCCCCAGCATTTT. This encodes CAWTTGLVSQPQHF.

The V and J genes are TRBV7-2 and TRBJ2-7; 9 bases map to TRBD2. V shed 5 bases and J 1 base; nucleotides not matched to a gene: 3. Germline V gives CDR1 SGHTA, CDR2 FQGNSA. This CDR3 comprises 14 residues. Here the CDR3 DNA reads TGTGCCAGCAGCCCCACTAGCGGGTCCTACGAGCAGTACTTC. This sequence encodes CASSPTSGSYEQYF.

V usage is TRBV19 and J usage is TRBJ2-5, with TRBD1 matching over 9 bases. Germline trimming cut 3 bases from V and 4 bases from J; bases unmatched to any gene: 9. CDR1 LNHDA and CDR2 SQIVND come from the germline V gene (reference sequence). The CDR3 covers 16 residues. The DNA for the CDR3 is TGTGCCAGTAGTATGAACGACAGGGGGTGGGGAGAGACCCAGTACTTC. As protein: CASSMNDRGWGETQYF.